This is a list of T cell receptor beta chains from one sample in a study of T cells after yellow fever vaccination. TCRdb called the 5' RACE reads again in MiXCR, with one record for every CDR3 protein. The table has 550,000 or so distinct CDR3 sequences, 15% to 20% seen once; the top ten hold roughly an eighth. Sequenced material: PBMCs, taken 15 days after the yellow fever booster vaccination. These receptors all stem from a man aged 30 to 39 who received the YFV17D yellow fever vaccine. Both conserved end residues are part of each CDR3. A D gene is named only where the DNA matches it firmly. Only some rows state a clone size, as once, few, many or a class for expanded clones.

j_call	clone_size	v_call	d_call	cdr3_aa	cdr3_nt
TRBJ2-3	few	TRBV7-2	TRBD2	CASSHSGFYTQYF	TGTGCCAGCAGTCATAGCGGGTTTTATACGCAGTATTTT
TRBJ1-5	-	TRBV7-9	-	CASSAGASINQPQHF	TGTGCCAGCAGCGCCGGGGCGTCGATCAATCAGCCCCAGCATTTT
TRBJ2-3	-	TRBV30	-	CAWTGSYLDTQYF	TGTGCCTGGACAGGAAGTTACCTAGATACGCAGTATTTT
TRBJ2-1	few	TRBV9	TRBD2	CASSGGGTSGSMNEQFF	TGTGCCAGCAGCGGAGGAGGGACTAGCGGGAGTATGAATGAGCAGTTCTTC
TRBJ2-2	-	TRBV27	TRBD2	CASSPGLAGVNGEQFF	TGTGCCAGCAGTCCAGGACTAGCGGGAGTTAACGGGGAGCAGTTTTTT
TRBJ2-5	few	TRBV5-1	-	CASSPITPEETQYF	TGCGCCAGCAGCCCGATAACCCCTGAAGAGACCCAGTACTTC
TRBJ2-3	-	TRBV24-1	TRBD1	CATSDFGTDTDTQYF	TGTGCCACCAGTGATTTCGGGACAGACACAGATACGCAGTATTTT
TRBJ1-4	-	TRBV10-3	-	CTIWGSNEKLFF	TGTACCATCTGGGGTTCGAATGAAAAACTGTTTTTT
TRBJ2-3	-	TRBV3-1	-	CASSQNPHSGDTQYF	TGTGCCAGCAGCCAGAACCCTCACAGCGGGGATACGCAGTATTTT
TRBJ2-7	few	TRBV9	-	CASSRQKGAYEQYF	TGTGCCAGCAGTCGACAGAAAGGGGCCTACGAGCAGTACTTC
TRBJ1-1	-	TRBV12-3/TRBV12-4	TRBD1	CASSSGQGTTEAFF	TGTGCCAGCAGTTCGGGACAGGGGACCACTGAAGCTTTCTTT
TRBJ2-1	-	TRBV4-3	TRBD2	CASSQVGTSAYNEQFF	TGCGCCAGCAGCCAAGTCGGGACTAGCGCGTACAATGAGCAGTTCTTC
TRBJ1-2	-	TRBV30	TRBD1	CAWTGQGAGGYTF	TGTGCCTGGACAGGACAGGGGGCAGGTGGCTACACCTTC
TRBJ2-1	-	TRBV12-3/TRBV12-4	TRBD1	CASSLGDRGSNEQFF	TGTGCCAGCAGTTTAGGGGACAGGGGCTCCAATGAGCAGTTCTTC
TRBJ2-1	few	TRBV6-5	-	CASSPNFREQFF	TGTGCCAGCAGCCCAAATTTCAGGGAGCAGTTCTTC
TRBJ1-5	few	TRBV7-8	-	CASSLYDQPQHF	TGTGCCAGCAGCTTATATGACCAGCCCCAGCATTTT
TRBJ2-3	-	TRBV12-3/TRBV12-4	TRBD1	CASSPARTGDADTQYF	TGTGCCAGCAGTCCCGCTAGGACAGGGGACGCAGATACGCAGTATTTT
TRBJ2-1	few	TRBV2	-	CASSETPRGSPLSIGSYNEQFF	TGTGCCAGCAGTGAAACGCCCAGGGGATCTCCCTTATCGATTGGCTCCTACAATGAGCAGTTCTTC
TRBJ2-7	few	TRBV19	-	CASSMVTDSRYEQYF	TGTGCCAGTAGTATGGTCACGGATTCCCGCTACGAGCAGTACTTC
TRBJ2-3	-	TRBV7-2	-	CASRRPGLGADTQYF	TGTGCCAGCAGGCGACCGGGACTCGGCGCAGATACGCAGTATTTT
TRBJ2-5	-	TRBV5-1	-	CASSIPRDTQETQYF	TGCGCCAGCAGCATCCCCCGGGACACACAAGAGACCCAGTACTTC
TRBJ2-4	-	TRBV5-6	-	CASSLGYLGQYF	TGTGCCAGCAGCTTGGGGTATCTGGGTCAGTACTTC
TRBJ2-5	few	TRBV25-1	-	CASTQRQGETQYF	TGTGCCAGCACCCAACGCCAGGGAGAGACCCAGTACTTC
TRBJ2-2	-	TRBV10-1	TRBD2	CATAAGGTTGELFF	TGCGCCACCGCAGCGGGAGGAACAACCGGGGAGCTGTTTTTT
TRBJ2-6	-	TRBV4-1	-	CASSPEVSGQGANVLTF	TGCGCCAGCAGCCCCGAAGTCTCGGGGCAAGGGGCCAACGTCCTGACTTTC
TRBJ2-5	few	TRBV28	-	CASSSGSKVETQYF	TGTGCCAGCAGTTCCGGCTCGAAAGTGGAGACCCAGTACTTC
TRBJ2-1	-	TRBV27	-	CASSLPLLGGEQFF	TGTGCCAGCAGTTTACCCCTCCTAGGGGGTGAGCAGTTCTTC
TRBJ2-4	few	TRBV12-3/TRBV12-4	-	CASSRTGLNIQYF	TGTGCCAGCAGCCGAACCGGCCTAAACATTCAGTACTTC
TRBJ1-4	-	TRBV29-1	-	CSVLWTEDEKLFF	TGCAGCGTACTTTGGACTGAGGATGAAAAACTGTTTTTT
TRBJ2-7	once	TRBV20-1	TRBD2	CSAPGLAYEQYF	TGCAGTGCGCCGGGACTAGCGTACGAGCAGTACTTC